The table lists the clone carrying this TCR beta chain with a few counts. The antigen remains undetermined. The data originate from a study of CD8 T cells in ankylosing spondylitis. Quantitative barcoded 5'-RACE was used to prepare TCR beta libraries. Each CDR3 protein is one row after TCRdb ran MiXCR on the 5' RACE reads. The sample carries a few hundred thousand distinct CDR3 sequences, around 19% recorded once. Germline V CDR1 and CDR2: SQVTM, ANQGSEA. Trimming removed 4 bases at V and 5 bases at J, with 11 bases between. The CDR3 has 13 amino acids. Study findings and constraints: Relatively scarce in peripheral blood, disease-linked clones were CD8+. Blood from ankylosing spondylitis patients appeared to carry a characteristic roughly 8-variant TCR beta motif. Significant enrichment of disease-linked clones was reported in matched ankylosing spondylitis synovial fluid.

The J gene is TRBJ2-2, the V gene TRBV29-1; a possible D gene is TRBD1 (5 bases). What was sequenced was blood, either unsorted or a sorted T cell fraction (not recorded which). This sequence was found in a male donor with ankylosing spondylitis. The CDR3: CSVVQGRTGELFF. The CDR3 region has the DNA TGCAGCGTTGTCCAGGGTCGAACCGGGGAGCTGTTTTTT.